This T cell receptor (beta chain) was profiled in a study of tumor and adjacent non-tumor tissue in lung cancer. Study in general: Samples averaged approximately 3.9 million productive TCRbeta reads each.

Three rounds of nested PCR, following a modified ARM-PCR protocol, produced the TCRbeta library. TCRdb passed the multiplex PCR reads through MiXCR, listing each CDR3 protein once. Here the sample spans over 100,000 distinct CDR3 sequences, approximately 71% being singletons. Whole-study results and caveats: Significantly higher TCR diversity was found in tumor than normal lung.

CDR3 length: 14 residues. Germline V gene data show CDR1 as SGHAT and CDR2 as FQNNGV. No cell sorting was done before RNA was extracted from the tissue. In regard to this clonotype: The antigen is not known. Germline and junction disagree at one end, which may indicate a read error.

The V and J genes are TRBV11-2 and TRBJ1-1; possible D gene TRBD1, 6 bases. Sequencing input: lung tumor tissue. The receptor was isolated from a woman aged 55-75 years with non-small cell lung cancer. Written as DNA, the CDR3 is TGTGCCAGCAGCTTAGACGGGGGGGACATTGAAGTTTTCTTT. This gives the protein CASSLDGGDIEVFF. The full variable domain, completed using reference TRBV11-2 and TRBJ1-1, is EAGVAQSPRYKIIEKRQSVAFWCNPISGHATLYWYQQILGQGPKLLIQFQNNGVVDDSQLPKDRFSAERLKGVDSTLKIQPAKLEDSAVYLCASSLDGGDIEVFFGQGTRLTVV.